The rows below give T cell receptor beta chains drawn from one sample of a study of blood T cell repertoires in COVID-19. The table came from immunoSEQ multiplex PCR; TCRdb's copy has only in-frame clones and leaves some out. The sample shows 350,000 to 450,000 clones, over 75% of them seen only once. Sequencing was done on a sample of PBMCs or T cells enriched from blood (not recorded which). Every receptor here comes from a man aged 30 to 39 who had recovered from COVID-19. CDR3s include the opening cysteine and the closing phenylalanine or tryptophan. A D gene is named only where the DNA matches it firmly. Clone size is stated in some rows and not others, as once, few, many or a class when expanded.

J | D | V | size | CDR3 | DNA
TRBJ2-5 | TRBD2 | TRBV7-2 | . | CASSPGLAGVKTQYF | TGTGCCAGCAGCCCGGGACTAGCGGGAGTCAAGACCCAGTACTTC
TRBJ2-1 | . | TRBV24-1 | . | CATSKRGTAYNEQFF | TGTGCCACCAGTAAAAGGGGGACCGCCTACAATGAGCAGTTCTTC
TRBJ2-1 | TRBD2 | TRBV5-4 | . | CASSSPGTSGYNEQFF | TGTGCCAGCAGCTCACCCGGGACTAGCGGATACAATGAGCAGTTCTTC
TRBJ2-1 | TRBD2 | TRBV7-7 | . | CAGGWGSGRYEQFF | TGTGCCGGGGGTTGGGGTAGCGGGAGATATGAGCAGTTCTTC
TRBJ2-1 | TRBD2 | TRBV4-2 | few | CASSQPSGRGYNEQFF | TGTGCCAGCAGCCAACCCAGCGGGAGGGGTTACAATGAGCAGTTCTTC
TRBJ2-5 | . | TRBV5-5 | . | CASSFLSLGETQYF | TGTGCCAGCAGCTTTCTCTCACTCGGAGAGACCCAGTACTTC
TRBJ2-7 | . | TRBV6-2/TRBV6-3 | . | CASSHREQYF | TGTGCCAGCAGCCATAGAGAGCAGTACTTC
TRBJ2-5 | TRBD1 | TRBV5-1 | . | CASSEGAQETQYF | TGCGCCAGCAGTGAGGGGGCGCAAGAGACCCAGTACTTC
TRBJ1-6 | TRBD1 | TRBV6-6 | once | CASSLPDRDNSPLHF | TGTGCCAGCAGCCTCCCGGACAGGGATAATTCACCCCTCCACTTT
TRBJ2-1 | . | TRBV19 | . | CASSIVGGRTNEQFF | TGTGCCAGTAGTATAGTCGGAGGCAGGACGAATGAGCAGTTCTTC
TRBJ2-5 | TRBD1 | TRBV5-1 | . | CASSLRQGDREETQYF | TGCGCCAGCAGCTTGCGTCAAGGAGACAGGGAAGAGACCCAGTACTTC
TRBJ2-1 | TRBD2 | TRBV5-4 | . | CASWSGGAFNEQFF | TGTGCCAGCTGGAGCGGGGGGGCGTTCAATGAGCAGTTCTTC
TRBJ2-4 | TRBD2 | TRBV5-5 | . | CASSAPTTGGKNIQYF | TGTGCCAGCAGCGCGCCCACAACGGGAGGCAAAAACATTCAGTACTTC
TRBJ1-3 | . | TRBV19 | . | CASHIAVGNTIYF | TGTGCCAGCCATATCGCGGTTGGAAACACCATATATTTT
TRBJ1-2 | TRBD1 | TRBV10-3 | . | CAISDRQGGYGYTF | TGTGCCATCAGTGACAGACAGGGCGGCTATGGCTACACCTTC
TRBJ1-1 | TRBD1 | TRBV28 | . | CASSLLAPGQEAFF | TGTGCCAGCAGTCTCCTAGCGCCGGGACAGGAAGCTTTCTTT
TRBJ2-3 | TRBD2 | TRBV9 | . | CASSVVGTSPDTQYF | TGTGCCAGCAGCGTAGTTGGGACTAGCCCAGATACGCAGTATTTT
TRBJ2-2 | TRBD1 | TRBV11-3 | . | CASSLESGGRELFF | TGTGCCAGCAGCTTAGAATCAGGGGGCCGGGAGCTGTTTTTT
TRBJ2-1 | TRBD1 | TRBV29-1 | . | CSVASRDRGFNEQFF | TGCAGCGTTGCCTCCCGGGACAGGGGTTTCAATGAGCAGTTCTTC
TRBJ2-7 | . | TRBV10-3 | . | CAISLKGVTNGEQYF | TGTGCCATCAGCCTGAAGGGCGTGACTAATGGCGAGCAGTACTTC
TRBJ2-2 | . | TRBV10-1 | . | CASSDRGGTGELFF | TGCGCCAGCAGTGACAGGGGCGGCACCGGGGAGCTGTTTTTT
TRBJ1-4 | TRBD1 | TRBV4-1 | . | CASSQGDRDNEKLFF | TGCGCCAGCAGCCAGGGGGACAGGGATAATGAAAAACTGTTTTTT
TRBJ2-7 | TRBD2 | TRBV2 | . | CASSALAGAYEQYF | TGTGCCAGCAGTGCGCTAGCGGGAGCCTACGAGCAGTACTTC
TRBJ1-2 | . | TRBV27 | . | CASSFGQGGYGYTF | TGTGCCAGCAGTTTCGGGCAGGGAGGATATGGCTACACCTTC
TRBJ2-2 | TRBD2 | TRBV3-1/TRBV3-2 | . | CASSPGTRDTGELFF | TGTGCCAGCAGCCCCGGGACTAGAGACACCGGGGAGCTGTTTTTT
TRBJ2-7 | TRBD2 | TRBV6-5 | once | CASMSAGEIYEQYF | TGTGCCAGCATGTCAGCGGGAGAGATATACGAGCAGTACTTC
TRBJ2-7 | TRBD1 | TRBV19 | few | CASSTGTASYEQYF | TGTGCCAGTAGTACCGGGACAGCCAGTTACGAGCAGTACTTC
TRBJ2-1 | . | TRBV15 | . | CATSSTLGRDRAYNEQFF | TGTGCCACCAGCAGTACCCTCGGGAGAGACAGAGCCTACAATGAGCAGTTCTTC
TRBJ2-1 | TRBD2 | TRBV9 | . | CASTTGTSELHEQFF | TGTGCCAGCACGACCGGGACTAGCGAGTTGCATGAGCAGTTCTTC
TRBJ1-1 | . | TRBV29-1 | . | CSVEESAASDSVGEAFF | TGCAGCGTTGAAGAGTCAGCCGCGTCGGACAGCGTTGGGGAAGCTTTCTTT
TRBJ1-1 | TRBD1 | TRBV7-9 | . | CASSLGQDNTEAFF | TGTGCCAGCAGCCTAGGACAGGACAACACTGAAGCTTTCTTT
TRBJ1-1 | . | TRBV7-3 | once | CASSPAGGRLNTEAFF | TGTGCCAGCAGCCCAGCGGGGGGGCGCTTGAACACTGAAGCTTTCTTT
TRBJ2-1 | TRBD2 | TRBV27 | . | CASSPSTSGSFEQFF | TGTGCCAGCAGTCCCTCGACTAGCGGGAGCTTTGAGCAGTTCTTC
TRBJ2-1 | TRBD2 | TRBV5-1 | . | CASSRTSGKAWNEQFF | TGCGCCAGCAGCCGAACTAGCGGGAAAGCCTGGAATGAGCAGTTCTTC
TRBJ1-2 | TRBD1 | TRBV7-2 | . | CASSTTGVWNYGYTF | TGTGCCAGCAGCACCACAGGGGTATGGAACTATGGCTACACCTTC
TRBJ2-7 | . | TRBV2 | . | CASSELSIYEQYF | TGTGCCAGCAGTGAACTCAGTATTTACGAGCAGTACTTC
TRBJ2-7 | TRBD1 | TRBV2 | . | CASSDTGTGDYEQYF | TGTGCCAGCAGCGATACCGGGACAGGGGACTACGAGCAGTACTTC
TRBJ2-6 | . | TRBV11-2 | . | CASSLTPSWGANVLTF | TGTGCCAGCAGCTTAACTCCTTCATGGGGGGCCAACGTCCTGACTTTC
TRBJ1-6 | TRBD1 | TRBV7-2 | . | CASSLVGTGFSPLHF | TGTGCCAGCAGCTTAGTGGGGACAGGGTTTTCACCCCTCCACTTT
TRBJ1-1 | TRBD1 | TRBV13 | once | CASSATGDTEAFF | TGTGCCAGCAGCGCTACAGGGGACACTGAAGCTTTCTTT
TRBJ2-4 | TRBD2 | TRBV5-3 | . | CARSFGRERNIQYF | TGTGCCAGAAGCTTCGGGCGGGAGAGGAACATTCAGTACTTC
TRBJ2-2 | . | TRBV5-4 | . | CASSLGSYTGELFF | TGTGCCAGCAGCTTAGGTAGCTACACCGGGGAGCTGTTTTTT
TRBJ1-1 | . | TRBV18 | . | CASSPPPIGTEAFF | TGTGCCAGCTCACCCCCCCCGATCGGGACTGAAGCTTTCTTT
TRBJ1-1 | . | TRBV29-1 | . | CSVEAVEAFF | TGCAGCGTTGAAGCAGTTGAAGCTTTCTTT
TRBJ2-5 | TRBD1 | TRBV4-1 | few | CASSQVGQGPQETQYF | TGCGCCAGCAGCCAAGTTGGACAGGGGCCCCAAGAGACCCAGTACTTC